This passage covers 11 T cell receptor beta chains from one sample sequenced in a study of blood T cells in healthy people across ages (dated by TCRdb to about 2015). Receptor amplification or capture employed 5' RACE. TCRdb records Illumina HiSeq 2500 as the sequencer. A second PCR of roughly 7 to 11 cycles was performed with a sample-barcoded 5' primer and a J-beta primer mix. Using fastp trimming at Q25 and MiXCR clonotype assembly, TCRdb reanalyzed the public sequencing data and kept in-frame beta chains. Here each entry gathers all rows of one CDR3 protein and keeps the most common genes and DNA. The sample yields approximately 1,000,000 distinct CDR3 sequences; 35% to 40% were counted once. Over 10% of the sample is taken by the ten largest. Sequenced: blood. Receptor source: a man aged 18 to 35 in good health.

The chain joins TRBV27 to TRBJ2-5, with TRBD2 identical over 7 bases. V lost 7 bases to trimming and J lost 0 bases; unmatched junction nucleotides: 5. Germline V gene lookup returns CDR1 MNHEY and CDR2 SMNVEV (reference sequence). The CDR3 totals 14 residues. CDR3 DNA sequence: TGTGCCAGCATCCACGGGGGGTACCAAGAGACCCAGTACTTC. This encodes CASIHGGYQETQYF.

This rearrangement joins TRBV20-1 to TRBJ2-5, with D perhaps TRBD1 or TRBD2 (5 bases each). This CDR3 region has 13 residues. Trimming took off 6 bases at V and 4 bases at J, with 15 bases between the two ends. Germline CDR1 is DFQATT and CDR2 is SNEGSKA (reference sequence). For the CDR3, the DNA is TGCAGTGCCCTAGGGACCGTGAGAGAGACCCAGTACTTC. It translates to CSALGTVRETQYF.

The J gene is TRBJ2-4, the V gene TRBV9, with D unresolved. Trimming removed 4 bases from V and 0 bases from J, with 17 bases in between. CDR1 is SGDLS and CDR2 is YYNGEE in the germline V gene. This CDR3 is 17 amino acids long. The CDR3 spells CASSSGAAEIAKNIQYF. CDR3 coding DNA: TGTGCCAGCAGCTCGGGTGCAGCCGAGATAGCCAAAAACATTCAGTACTTC.

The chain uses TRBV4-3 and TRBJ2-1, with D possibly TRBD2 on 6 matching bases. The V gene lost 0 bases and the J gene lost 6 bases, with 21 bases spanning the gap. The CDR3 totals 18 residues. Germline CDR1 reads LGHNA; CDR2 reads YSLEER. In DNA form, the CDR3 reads TGCGCCAGCAGCCAAGATCCCTCAGGGCTGGAGGGTGGCAATGAGCAGTTCTTC. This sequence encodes CASSQDPSGLEGGNEQFF.

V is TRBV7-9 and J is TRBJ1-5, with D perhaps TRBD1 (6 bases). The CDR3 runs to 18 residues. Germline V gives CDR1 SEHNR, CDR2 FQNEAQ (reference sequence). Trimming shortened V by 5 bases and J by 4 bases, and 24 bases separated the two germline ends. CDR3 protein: CASSQQSGAGGINQPQHF. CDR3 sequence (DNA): TGTGCCAGCAGCCAACAATCAGGGGCCGGAGGGATTAATCAGCCCCAGCATTTT.

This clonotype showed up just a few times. This CDR3 reads CASRRAGTGSTEAFF. The CDR3 nucleotides are TGTGCCAGCAGACGAGCCGGGACAGGGAGCACTGAAGCTTTCTTT. The chain couples TRBV12-3 or TRBV12-4 to TRBJ1-1; the match to TRBD1 covers 9 bases. The CDR3 totals 15 residues. V was pared by 6 bases and J by 4 bases, with 9 bases of the junction left unmatched.

Here the CDR3 DNA reads TGCAGCACTTCCTCTGGAAACACCATATATTTT. This gives the protein CSTSSGNTIYF. The chain uses TRBV29-1 and TRBJ1-3; the D is unclear. The ends were cut back, 8 bases at V and 0 bases at J, with 5 bases in the middle. CDR3 length: 11 amino acids. CDR1 is SQVTM and CDR2 is ANQGSEA in the germline V gene.

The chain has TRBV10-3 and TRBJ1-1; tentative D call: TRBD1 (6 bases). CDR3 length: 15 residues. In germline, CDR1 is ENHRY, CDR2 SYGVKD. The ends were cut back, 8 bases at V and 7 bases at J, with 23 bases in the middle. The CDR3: CAIAIEQGALREAFF. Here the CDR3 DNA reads TGTGCCATCGCCATTGAACAGGGAGCCCTCCGTGAAGCTTTCTTT.

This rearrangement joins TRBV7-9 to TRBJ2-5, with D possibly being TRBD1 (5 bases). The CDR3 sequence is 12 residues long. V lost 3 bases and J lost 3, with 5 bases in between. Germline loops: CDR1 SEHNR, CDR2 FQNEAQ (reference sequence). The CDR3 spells CASSFREETQYF. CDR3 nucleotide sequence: TGTGCCAGCAGCTTCAGGGAAGAGACCCAGTACTTC.

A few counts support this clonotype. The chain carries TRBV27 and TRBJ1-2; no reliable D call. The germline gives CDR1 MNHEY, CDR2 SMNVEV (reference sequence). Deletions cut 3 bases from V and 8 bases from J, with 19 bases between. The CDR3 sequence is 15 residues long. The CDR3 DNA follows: TGTGCCAGCAGTTTTAGACGGGAGGGTGGCGGAGGCTACACCTTC. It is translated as CASSFRREGGGGYTF.

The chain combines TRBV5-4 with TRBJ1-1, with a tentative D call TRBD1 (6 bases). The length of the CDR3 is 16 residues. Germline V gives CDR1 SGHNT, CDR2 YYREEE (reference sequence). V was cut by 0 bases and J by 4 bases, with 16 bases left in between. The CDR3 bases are TGTGCCAGCAGCTTGGCTTCAGGGGCTCGTGGCACTGAAGCTTTCTTT. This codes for CASSLASGARGTEAFF.